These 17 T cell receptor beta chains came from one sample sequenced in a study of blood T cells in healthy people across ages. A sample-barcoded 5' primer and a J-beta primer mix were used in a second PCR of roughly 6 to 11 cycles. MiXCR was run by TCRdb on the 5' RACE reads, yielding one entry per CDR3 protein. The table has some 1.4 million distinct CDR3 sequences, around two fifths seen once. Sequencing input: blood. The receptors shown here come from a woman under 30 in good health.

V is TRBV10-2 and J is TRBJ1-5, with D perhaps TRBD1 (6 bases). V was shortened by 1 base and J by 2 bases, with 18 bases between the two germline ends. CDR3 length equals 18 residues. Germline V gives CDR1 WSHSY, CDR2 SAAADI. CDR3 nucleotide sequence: TGCGCCAGCAGTGAGTACAGGGCAGGCGGACGCGGCAATCAGCCCCAGCATTTT. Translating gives CASSEYRAGGRGNQPQHF.

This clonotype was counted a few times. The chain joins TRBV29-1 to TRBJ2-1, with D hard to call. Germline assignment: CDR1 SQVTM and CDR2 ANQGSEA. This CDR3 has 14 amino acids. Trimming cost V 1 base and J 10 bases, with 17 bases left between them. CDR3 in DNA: TGCAGCGTTGAAGGGGGTCTTGGACGGGTAGAGCAGTTCTTC. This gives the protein CSVEGGLGRVEQFF.

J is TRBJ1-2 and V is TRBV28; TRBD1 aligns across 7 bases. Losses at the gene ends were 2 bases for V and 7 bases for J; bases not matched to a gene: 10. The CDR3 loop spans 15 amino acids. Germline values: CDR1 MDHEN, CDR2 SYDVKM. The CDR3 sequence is CASSLGTEFSLGYTF. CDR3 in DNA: TGTGCCAGCAGTTTAGGGACAGAGTTTTCCCTTGGCTACACCTTC.

This CDR3 is CASTLSGTGANVLTF. In DNA, the CDR3 is TGTGCCAGCACCCTCTCGGGAACTGGGGCCAACGTCCTGACTTTC. This chain uses TRBV6-5 with TRBJ2-6, with a possible D match to TRBD2 (5 bases). Between the trimmed V and J ends, which lost 7 bases and 2 bases, there was a span of 12 bases. Germline assignment: CDR1 MNHEY and CDR2 SVGAGI. The CDR3 has 15 amino acids.

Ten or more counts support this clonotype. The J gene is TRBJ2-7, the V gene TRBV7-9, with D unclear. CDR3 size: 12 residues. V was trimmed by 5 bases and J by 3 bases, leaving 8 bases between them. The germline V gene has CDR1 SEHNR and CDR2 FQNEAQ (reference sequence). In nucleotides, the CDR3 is TGTGCCAGCAGCCCGGATGACTACGAGCAGTACTTC. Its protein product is CASSPDDYEQYF. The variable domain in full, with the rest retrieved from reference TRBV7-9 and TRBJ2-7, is DTGVSQNPRHKITKRGQNVTFRCDPISEHNRLYWYRQTLGQGPEFLTYFQNEAQLEKSRLLSDRFSAERPKGSFSTLEIQRTEQGDSAMYLCASSPDDYEQYFGPGTRLTVT.

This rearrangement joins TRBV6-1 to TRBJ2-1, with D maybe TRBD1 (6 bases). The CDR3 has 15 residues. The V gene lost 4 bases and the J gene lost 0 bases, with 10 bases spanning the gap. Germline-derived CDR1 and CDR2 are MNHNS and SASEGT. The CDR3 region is CASSGGPISYNEQFF. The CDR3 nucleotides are TGTGCCAGCAGTGGGGGGCCTATCTCCTACAATGAGCAGTTCTTC.

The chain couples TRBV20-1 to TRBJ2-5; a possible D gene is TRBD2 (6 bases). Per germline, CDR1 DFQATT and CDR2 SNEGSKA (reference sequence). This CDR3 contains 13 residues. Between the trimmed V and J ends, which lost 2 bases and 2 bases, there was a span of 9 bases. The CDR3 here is CSARLAKQETQYF. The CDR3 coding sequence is TGCAGTGCTAGACTAGCGAAACAAGAGACCCAGTACTTC.

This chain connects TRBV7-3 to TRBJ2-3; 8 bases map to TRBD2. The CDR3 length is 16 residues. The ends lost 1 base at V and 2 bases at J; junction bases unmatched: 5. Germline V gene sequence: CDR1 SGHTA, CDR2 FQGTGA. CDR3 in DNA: TGTGCCAGCAGCTTAAGGGCGCGGGGGGACACAGATACGCAGTATTTT. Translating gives CASSLRARGDTDTQYF.

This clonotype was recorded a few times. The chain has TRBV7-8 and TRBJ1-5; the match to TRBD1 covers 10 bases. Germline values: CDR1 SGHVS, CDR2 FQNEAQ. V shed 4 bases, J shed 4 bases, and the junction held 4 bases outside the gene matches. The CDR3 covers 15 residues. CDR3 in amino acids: CASSSSGQGNQPQHF. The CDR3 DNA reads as TGTGCCAGCAGCTCGTCGGGACAGGGGAATCAGCCCCAGCATTTT. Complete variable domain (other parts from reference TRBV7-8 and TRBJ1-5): GAGVSQSPRYKVAKRGQDVALRCDPISGHVSLFWYQQALGQGPEFLTYFQNEAQLDKSGLPSDRFFAERPEGSVSTLKIQRTQQEDSAVYLCASSSSGQGNQPQHFGDGTRLSIL.

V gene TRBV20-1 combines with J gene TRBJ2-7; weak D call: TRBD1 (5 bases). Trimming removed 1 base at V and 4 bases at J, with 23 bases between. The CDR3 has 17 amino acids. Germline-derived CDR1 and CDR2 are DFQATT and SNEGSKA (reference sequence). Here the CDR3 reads CSARAGRVPLSGYEQYF. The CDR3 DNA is TGCAGTGCTAGAGCTGGCAGGGTACCCCTCTCAGGGTACGAGCAGTACTTC.

The CDR3 DNA reads as TGTGCCAGCAGCACCCGAGGGCAGGGATCCTACGAGCAGTACTTC. Translated: CASSTRGQGSYEQYF. The rearrangement joins TRBV13 to TRBJ2-7, with D perhaps TRBD1 or TRBD2 (5 bases each). From germline, CDR1 is PRHDT and CDR2 FYEKMQ (reference sequence). V lost 5 bases, J lost 1 base, and 15 bases lay in between. The CDR3 contains 15 residues.

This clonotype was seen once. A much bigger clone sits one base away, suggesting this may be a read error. CDR3 sequence reads: CASSYSGGHQETQYF. CDR3 nucleotide sequence: TGTGCCAGCAGTTACTCGGGGGGGCACCAAGAGACCCAGTACTTC. J is TRBJ2-5 and V is TRBV6-6; perhaps TRBD2 as D (7 bases). V gave up 0 bases and J gave up 0 bases, with 8 bases separating them. The germline V gene has CDR1 MNHNY and CDR2 SVGAGI (reference sequence). This CDR3 spans 15 amino acids.

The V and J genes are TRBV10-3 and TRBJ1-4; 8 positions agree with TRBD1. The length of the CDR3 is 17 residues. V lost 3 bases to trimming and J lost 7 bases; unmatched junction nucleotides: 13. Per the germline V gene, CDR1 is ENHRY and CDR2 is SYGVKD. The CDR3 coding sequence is TGTGCCATCAGTGACACAGGGACAGGTGGAGTTAGTGAAAAACTGTTTTTT. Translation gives CAISDTGTGGVSEKLFF.

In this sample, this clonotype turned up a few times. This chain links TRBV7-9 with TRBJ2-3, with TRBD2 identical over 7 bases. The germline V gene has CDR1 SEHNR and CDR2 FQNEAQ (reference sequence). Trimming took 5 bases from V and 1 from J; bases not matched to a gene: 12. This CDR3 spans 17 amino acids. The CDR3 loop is CASSRFSASGRTDTQYF. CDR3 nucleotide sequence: TGTGCCAGCAGCCGGTTCTCGGCTAGCGGTCGCACAGATACGCAGTATTTT.

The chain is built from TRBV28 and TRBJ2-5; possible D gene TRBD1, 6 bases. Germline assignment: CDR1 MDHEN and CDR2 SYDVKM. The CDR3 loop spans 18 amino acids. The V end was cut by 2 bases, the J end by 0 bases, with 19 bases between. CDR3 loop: CASSLKSDSPVDQETQYF. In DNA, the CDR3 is TGTGCCAGCAGTTTAAAGTCGGACAGTCCGGTGGACCAAGAGACCCAGTACTTC.

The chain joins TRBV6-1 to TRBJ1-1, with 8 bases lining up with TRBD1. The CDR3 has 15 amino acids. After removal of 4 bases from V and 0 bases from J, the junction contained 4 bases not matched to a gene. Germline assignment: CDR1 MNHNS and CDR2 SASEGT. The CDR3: CASSVQTGVNTEAFF. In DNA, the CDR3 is TGTGCCAGCAGTGTCCAGACAGGGGTGAACACTGAAGCTTTCTTT.

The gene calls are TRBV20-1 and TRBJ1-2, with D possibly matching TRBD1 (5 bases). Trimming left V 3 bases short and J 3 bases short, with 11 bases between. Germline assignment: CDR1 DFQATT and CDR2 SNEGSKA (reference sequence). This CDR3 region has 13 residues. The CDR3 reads CSASLAGYYGYTF. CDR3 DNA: TGCAGTGCTAGTTTAGCAGGGTACTATGGCTACACCTTC.